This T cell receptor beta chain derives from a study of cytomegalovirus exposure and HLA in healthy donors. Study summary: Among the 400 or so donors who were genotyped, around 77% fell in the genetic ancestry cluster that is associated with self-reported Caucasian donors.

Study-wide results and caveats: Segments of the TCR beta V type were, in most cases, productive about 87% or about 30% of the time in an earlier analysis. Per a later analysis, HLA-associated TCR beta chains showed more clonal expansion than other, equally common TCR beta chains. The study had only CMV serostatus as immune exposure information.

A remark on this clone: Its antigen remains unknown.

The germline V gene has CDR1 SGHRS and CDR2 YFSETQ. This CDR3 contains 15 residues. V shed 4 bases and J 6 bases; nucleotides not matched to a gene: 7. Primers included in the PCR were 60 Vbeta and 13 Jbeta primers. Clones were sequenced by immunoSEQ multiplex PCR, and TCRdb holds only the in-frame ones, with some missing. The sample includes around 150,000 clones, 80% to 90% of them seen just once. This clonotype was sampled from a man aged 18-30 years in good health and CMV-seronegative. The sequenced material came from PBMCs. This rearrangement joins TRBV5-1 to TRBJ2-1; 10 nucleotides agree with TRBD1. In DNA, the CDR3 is TGCGCCAGCAGCCCCAGACAGGGGGCTGGCAATGAGCAGTTCTTC. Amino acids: CASSPRQGAGNEQFF.